Presented here are 20 T cell receptor beta chains from one specimen sequenced in a study of early stage breast cancer tumors. Only in-frame clones appear in the TCRdb table, and some are missing; sequencing was by immunoSEQ multiplex PCR. The sample lists tens of thousands of clones; 84% were seen once. Sequenced: blood. The source of these receptors is a person aged 45 to 60 with breast cancer.

The chain joins TRBV6-4 to TRBJ2-1; 10 bases match TRBD2. After removal of 0 bases from V and 10 bases from J, the junction contained 6 bases not matched to a gene. Germline CDR1 is MRHNA and CDR2 is SNTAGT. The CDR3 covers 15 residues. The CDR3 coding sequence is TGTGCCAGCAGTGACTCCCCAGCGGGGGGGCACGAGCAGTTCTTC. This sequence encodes CASSDSPAGGHEQFF.

The J gene is TRBJ2-1, the V gene TRBV25-1; D gene uncertain. The V end lost 4 bases, the J end lost 3 bases, and 10 bases lay between the germline ends. The CDR3 is 14 residues long. Germline loops: CDR1 MGHDK, CDR2 SYGVNS. The CDR3 bases are TGTGCCAGCAGTGCGGTCTGGGGCTACAATGAGCAGTTCTTC. It is translated as CASSAVWGYNEQFF.

The chain carries TRBV15 and TRBJ1-2; D is unclear. The CDR3 loop spans 16 amino acids. V was shortened by 1 base and J by 4 bases, with 16 bases between the two germline ends. Germline V gene lookup returns CDR1 LNHNV and CDR2 YYDKDF (reference sequence). The CDR3 nucleotides read TGTGCCACCAGCAGAGGAACACTGCTTAAGGGCTATGGCTACACCTTC. Encoded protein: CATSRGTLLKGYGYTF.

This chain uses TRBV7-3 with TRBJ2-5, with 8 positions matching TRBD1. With V trimmed by 3 bases and J by 1 base, 22 bases remained unmatched. In germline, CDR1 is SGHTA, CDR2 FQGTGA. There are 21 residues in the CDR3. The CDR3 coding sequence is TGTGCCAGCAGCTTCCCGACAGGGGACGGGGAATGGTTCATGATCCAAGAGACCCAGTACTTC. It is translated as CASSFPTGDGEWFMIQETQYF.

The chain joins TRBV2 to TRBJ2-7; the match to TRBD1 covers 10 bases. The CDR3 has 16 residues. Trimming at V came to 5 bases and at J to 3 bases, leaving 10 bases not matched to a gene. Germline-derived CDR1 and CDR2 are SNHLY and FYNNEI. The CDR3 reads CASSRRAGTGDYEQYF. The CDR3 DNA reads as TGTGCCAGCAGTCGTCGAGCGGGGACAGGGGACTACGAGCAGTACTTC.

This sequence joins TRBV27 and TRBJ2-3; possible D gene TRBD2, 6 bases. This CDR3 is built from 14 residues. CDR1 is MNHEY, CDR2 SMNVEV, per germline (reference sequence). V was trimmed by 0 bases and J by 6 bases, leaving 10 bases between them. CDR3 nucleotides: TGTGCCAGCAGTTTATCCGGGGGAGAGGATACGCAGTATTTT. The encoded protein is CASSLSGGEDTQYF.

The CDR3 region has the DNA TGTGCCAGCAGCTTAGGGGACAGGGATACGCAGTATTTT. Residues: CASSLGDRDTQYF. The chain has TRBV7-9 and TRBJ2-3, with 8 bases lining up with TRBD1. Trimming removed 1 base from V and 6 bases from J; junction bases left unmatched: 0. Germline CDR1 and CDR2: SEHNR and FQNEAQ (reference sequence). The length of the CDR3 is 13 residues.

This chain joins TRBV7-3 and TRBJ2-5, with 8 bases identical to TRBD2. The CDR3 is made up of 14 amino acids. After removal of 5 bases from V and 2 bases from J, the junction contained 4 bases not matched to a gene. From germline, CDR1 is SGHTA and CDR2 FQGTGA. Written as DNA, the CDR3 is TGTGCCAGCAGCCCGGGGACTAGACAAGAGACCCAGTACTTC. Encoded protein: CASSPGTRQETQYF.

The chain links TRBV2 to TRBJ2-7; no firm D call. The CDR3 has 14 amino acids. Germline CDR1 is SNHLY and CDR2 is FYNNEI. The V gene lost 10 bases and the J gene lost 2 bases, with 18 bases spanning the gap. For the CDR3, the DNA is TGTGCCATTTCTAAACCCCGGCCCCCCTACGAGCAGTACTTC. As protein: CAISKPRPPYEQYF.

The chain combines TRBV18 with TRBJ2-3; 8 bases fit TRBD1. The CDR3 runs to 16 residues. The V gene end was trimmed by 3 bases and the J gene end by 5 bases; junction bases not matched to a gene: 10. CDR1 and CDR2 (germline): KGHSH, LQKENI. The CDR3 nucleotides are TGTGCCAGCTCACCGAAAGGGGCCACAGGGGGAGATACGCAGTATTTT. It yields the protein CASSPKGATGGDTQYF.

A single count supports this clone. The chain carries TRBV5-4 and TRBJ2-7; TRBD1 matches 7 bases. V lost 3 bases to trimming and J lost 5 bases; unmatched junction nucleotides: 5. This CDR3 spans 13 amino acids. Germline V gives CDR1 SGHNT, CDR2 YYREEE (reference sequence). CDR3 in amino acids: CASSSSDRDEQYF. In DNA, the CDR3 is TGTGCCAGCAGCTCCTCTGACAGGGACGAGCAGTACTTC. Together with reference TRBV5-4 and TRBJ2-7, the CDR3 gives the full variable domain: ETGVTQSPTHLIKTRGQQVTLRCSSQSGHNTVSWYQQALGQGPQFIFQYYREEENGRGNFPPRFSGLQFPNYSSELNVNALELDDSALYLCASSSSDRDEQYFGPGTRLTVT.

This clone was observed a single time. This chain links TRBV5-6 with TRBJ1-4, with D unclear. Germline CDR1 and CDR2: SGHDT and YYEEEE. The CDR3 is 13 amino acids. Trimming stripped 2 bases from V and 6 bases from J, with 8 bases between. In nucleotides, the CDR3 is TGTGCCAGCAGCTTTAATAAGCATGAAAAACTGTTTTTT. Translation gives CASSFNKHEKLFF.

This clone was counted a few times. The chain carries TRBV27 and TRBJ1-2; possible D gene TRBD1, 5 bases. Per germline, CDR1 MNHEY and CDR2 SMNVEV (reference sequence). V lost 6 bases, J lost 6 bases, and 14 bases lay in between. The length of the CDR3 is 13 residues. The chain's CDR3 is CASRTVGGDGYTF. CDR3 nucleotide sequence: TGTGCCAGCAGGACAGTTGGGGGAGATGGCTACACCTTC.

This chain joins TRBV30 and TRBJ2-1, with D unclear. There are 13 residues in the CDR3. Trimming shortened V by 0 bases and J by 10 bases, and 13 bases separated the two germline ends. Germline V lookup: CDR1 GTSNPN, CDR2 SVGIG (reference sequence). Here the CDR3 DNA reads TGTGCCTGGAGTGTCCCGCCGGGCATAGAGCAGTTCTTC. This encodes CAWSVPPGIEQFF.

The rearrangement links TRBV5-1 to TRBJ2-2; D not resolved. Germline V lookup: CDR1 SGHRS, CDR2 YFSETQ. The CDR3 loop spans 13 amino acids. Deletions cut 0 bases from V and 5 bases from J, with 5 bases between. The CDR3 nucleotides are TGCGCCAGCAGCTTGGGTGGGACCGGGGAGCTGTTTTTT. Translation: CASSLGGTGELFF. Full variable domain (missing parts from reference TRBV5-1 and TRBJ2-2): KAGVTQTPRYLIKTRGQQVTLSCSPISGHRSVSWYQQTPGQGLQFLFEYFSETQRNKGNFPGRFSGRQFSNSRSEMNVSTLELGDSALYLCASSLGGTGELFFGEGSRLTVL.

This clone has just a few counts. The chain uses TRBV19 and TRBJ1-4; no definite D call. Trimming stripped 3 bases from V and 7 bases from J, with 3 bases between. The CDR3 runs to 11 residues. From germline, CDR1 is LNHDA and CDR2 SQIVND (reference sequence). CDR3 protein: CASSILEKLFF. The CDR3 DNA reads as TGTGCCAGTAGTATTCTTGAAAAACTGTTTTTT.

V and J are TRBV4-2 and TRBJ2-1; 9 nucleotides line up with TRBD2. The CDR3 covers 18 residues. Germline V CDR1 and CDR2: LGHNA, YNFKEQ. After removal of 2 bases from V and 7 bases from J, the junction contained 15 bases not matched to a gene. Here the CDR3 reads CASSQFLGLSGRRNEQFF. CDR3 in DNA: TGTGCCAGCAGCCAATTTCTAGGGTTGAGCGGGAGGAGGAATGAGCAGTTCTTC.

The rearrangement uses TRBV5-1 and TRBJ2-1; D is perhaps TRBD2 (5 bases). Germline values: CDR1 SGHRS, CDR2 YFSETQ. The CDR3 is made up of 15 amino acids. Deletions cut 0 bases from V and 6 bases from J, with 13 bases between. The CDR3 loop is CASSLVGNAGNEQFF. CDR3 bases: TGCGCCAGCAGCTTGGTCGGGAACGCCGGCAATGAGCAGTTCTTC.

The J gene is TRBJ1-6, the V gene TRBV27; TRBD1 might be the D (5 bases). This CDR3 is 18 amino acids long. Looked up from germline, CDR1 is MNHEY and CDR2 is SMNVEV (reference sequence). The V end lost 1 base, the J end lost 10 bases, and 23 bases lay between the germline ends. DNA of the CDR3: TGTGCCAGCAGTTTATTGGGGGAGGGGAATTGGGGGGGATCACCCCTCCACTTT. Translation: CASSLLGEGNWGGSPLHF.

This clone has only one observation. This sequence joins TRBV4-3 and TRBJ2-5; the match to TRBD2 covers 13 bases. CDR1 and CDR2 (germline): LGHNA, YSLEER. V lost 1 base and J lost 4; bases outside the gene matches: 0. The CDR3 length is 15 residues. The CDR3: CASSQGTSGRETQYF. CDR3 DNA: TGCGCCAGCAGCCAAGGGACTAGCGGGAGAGAGACCCAGTACTTC.